The 3 T cell receptor beta chains below were found in one sample sequenced in a study of cytomegalovirus exposure and HLA in healthy donors. Vbeta (60) and Jbeta (13) primers were used in the PCR. Only in-frame clones appear in the TCRdb table, and some are missing; sequencing was by immunoSEQ multiplex PCR. The data show approximately 110,000 clones, about 59% seen once. Sequences were obtained from PBMCs. These receptors came from a man in his thirties or forties in good health and CMV-seropositive.

This clone was observed a handful of times. The genes are TRBV7-2 and TRBJ2-7; 7 nucleotides align to TRBD2. Germline V CDR1 and CDR2: SGHTA, FQGNSA. With 6 bases clipped from V and 6 bases from J, the junction kept 8 bases outside the gene matches. The CDR3 is 13 residues long. DNA of the CDR3: TGTGCCAGCAGTTCCAGCTTAGCGGGCGAGCAGTACTTC. It yields the protein CASSSSLAGEQYF.

This clone appeared a few times. The chain is built from TRBV9 and TRBJ2-7, with 8 bases lining up with TRBD2. Germline values: CDR1 SGDLS, CDR2 YYNGEE. The CDR3 has 18 residues. The V segment lost 4 bases and the J segment 7 bases; nucleotides outside the gene matches: 22. The DNA for the CDR3 is TGTGCCAGCAGCACGGGGGGAACTAGCGGAGCCTTTTTGGGGGAGCAGTACTTC. It encodes CASSTGGTSGAFLGEQYF.

As to this clone: Here the CDR3 omits its conserved ending phenylalanine or tryptophan, so a read error is the likely source. The limits of the CDR3 on the DNA are not certain, so only TCRdb's listed CDR3 is given. The chain links TRBV19 to TRBJ2-4; the table's D call of TRBD2 was not tested on the DNA. Germline CDR1 reads LNHDA; CDR2 reads SQIVND (reference sequence). Termini included, the CDR3 measures 14 amino acids. The CDR3 loop reads CASSIDKRGLGAVL.